Shown below are 21 T cell receptor beta chains from a single sample sequenced in a study of metastatic and nonmetastatic thyroid tumors. TCRdb re-analyzed the PCR reads through MiXCR. The table lists roughly 61,000 clones, roughly 4% of them singletons. All patients were untreated before thyroid surgery. The sequencing input was blood. The receptors shown here come from a female donor with papillary thyroid cancer or a benign thyroid nodule (not recorded which). Some clones in this sample may be carry-over from other donors' samples.

There are many counts of this clone. The chain is built from TRBV10-3 and TRBJ1-4, with a tentative D call TRBD1 (6 bases). Per the germline V gene, CDR1 is ENHRY and CDR2 is SYGVKD. V shed 11 bases and J shed 2 bases, with 21 bases lying between them. The CDR3 loop spans 16 amino acids. DNA for the CDR3: TGTGCCTCTCGGGGGACGACAGGTTTGACTAATGAAAAACTGTTTTTT. Its translation: CASRGTTGLTNEKLFF.

This clone showed up many times. The rearrangement joins TRBV5-4 to TRBJ2-5; no firm D call. The germline gives CDR1 SGHNT, CDR2 YYREEE (reference sequence). The CDR3 is 13 amino acids. The germline V and J ends were trimmed by 0 bases and 5 bases, with 8 bases remaining between them. The CDR3 region has the DNA TGTGCCAGCAGCTTGGAACCTAAGGAGACCCAGTACTTC. This sequence encodes CASSLEPKETQYF.

At least ten counts were recorded for this clone. The rearrangement uses TRBV11-2 and TRBJ2-4; 9 bases match TRBD1. Germline V lookup: CDR1 SGHAT, CDR2 FQNNGV. The CDR3 is made up of 17 amino acids. The J segment lost 7 bases and the V segment lost 5 bases, leaving 15 bases of the junction unmatched. CDR3 residues: CASSTQPGQGSGNIQYF. Here the CDR3 DNA reads TGTGCCAGCAGCACACAACCGGGACAGGGCTCCGGGAACATTCAGTACTTC.

In this sample, this clone turned up many times. Possible read error: a much larger clone is one base away. In the same sample, other DNA sequences code for this CDR3. In DNA form, the CDR3 reads TGCAGTGCTCAACCGACTAGCGGGATCACAGATACGCAGTATTTT. It translates to CSAQPTSGITDTQYF. The chain is built from TRBV20-1 and TRBJ2-3; 11 nucleotides align to TRBD2. V was clipped by 5 bases and J by 2 bases; unmatched bases: 6. The CDR3 length is 15 residues. The germline V gene encodes CDR1 DFQATT and CDR2 SNEGSKA (reference sequence).

This clone turned up a few times. This chain connects TRBV6-2 or TRBV6-3 to TRBJ1-5; D remains unclear. Germline CDR1 reads MNHEY; CDR2 reads SVGEGT. The CDR3 has 13 residues. Here the CDR3 DNA reads TGTGTCACCACCTACAGCCCGAGTCAGCCCCAGCATTTT. The encoded protein is CVTTYSPSQPQHF.

The chain joins TRBV20-1 to TRBJ2-7; 7 bases align to TRBD2. After removal of 0 bases from V and 2 bases from J, the junction contained 10 bases not matched to a gene. There are 16 residues in the CDR3. CDR1 DFQATT and CDR2 SNEGSKA come from the germline V gene (reference sequence). CDR3 loop: CSARDPLAVTPYEQYF. For the CDR3, the DNA is TGCAGTGCTAGAGATCCCCTAGCGGTGACGCCCTACGAGCAGTACTTC.

This clone was picked up many times. Just one base apart from a much larger clone, this may be a read error. This same CDR3 is encoded by further DNA sequences in the sample. The chain is built from TRBV19 and TRBJ1-1; perhaps TRBD1 as D (5 bases). The germline V gene has CDR1 LNHDA and CDR2 SQIVND (reference sequence). This CDR3 contains 13 residues. CDR3 residues: CASSISGNTEAFF. The CDR3, as DNA: TGTGCCAGTAGTATCTCAGGGAACACTGAAGCCTTCTTT.

This clone was found many times. The chain employs TRBV11-1 and TRBJ1-4; D is unclear. CDR3 length: 12 residues. V was cut by 3 bases and J by 5 bases, with 4 bases left in between. Germline values: CDR1 SGHAT, CDR2 FQDESV (reference sequence). The CDR3 sequence is CASSFYNEKLFF. Here the CDR3 DNA reads TGTGCCAGCAGCTTCTACAATGAAAAACTGTTTTTT.

About this clone itself: An end of the junction differs from the germline gene, which may be a read error. The chain recombines TRBV18 with TRBJ2-3; no firm D call. This CDR3 has 16 residues. From germline, CDR1 is KGHSH and CDR2 LQKENI. The CDR3 reads CASSVLPDLGTYTQYF. CDR3 DNA: TGTGCCAGCTCCGTACTACCTGACCTCGGCACATATACGCAGTATTTT.

This clone was detected many times. V is TRBV28 and J is TRBJ2-3, with D perhaps matching TRBD1 (5 bases). CDR3 length: 12 amino acids. Trimming took 7 bases from V and 4 from J, leaving 9 bases between them. The V gene's germline CDR1 is MDHEN and CDR2 SYDVKM. The CDR3 DNA reads as TGTGCCAGCACAGGGTACGCAGATACGCAGTATTTT. This translates into CASTGYADTQYF.

This clone was seen a handful of times. The genes are TRBV29-1 and TRBJ2-1; the D gene is possibly TRBD1 (6 bases). The V end lost 7 bases, the J end lost 10 bases, and 11 bases lay between the germline ends. The CDR3 covers 10 residues. Germline-derived CDR1 and CDR2 are SQVTM and ANQGSEA. The CDR3 DNA follows: TGCAGCGGGGGGCTTATAGAGCAGTTCTTC. Translated: CSGGLIEQFF.

Concerning this clone itself: A much larger clone sits a single nucleotide away, making a read error possible. The gene calls are TRBV18 and TRBJ2-1, with TRBD2 identical over 10 bases. Trimming took 6 bases from V and 9 from J; bases not matched to a gene: 11. The CDR3 consists of 15 residues. Germline assignment: CDR1 KGHSH and CDR2 LQKENI. The DNA for the CDR3 is TGTGCCAGCTCCACGAGTCAAGCGGGAGGGGGTGAGCAGTTCTTC. Its translation: CASSTSQAGGGEQFF.

This clone was counted a few times. This chain joins TRBV6-4 and TRBJ2-3; no clear D. This CDR3 is 13 amino acids long. CDR1 and CDR2 (germline): MRHNA, SNTAGT. V lost 2 bases, J lost 0 bases, and 3 bases lay in between. The CDR3 here is CASSDGSTDTQYF. CDR3 sequence (DNA): TGTGCCAGCAGTGACGGGAGCACAGATACGCAGTATTTT.

This clone appeared many times. This chain connects TRBV28 to TRBJ1-2; D is unclear. Germline V gives CDR1 MDHEN, CDR2 SYDVKM. V lost 8 bases and J 8 bases, leaving 15 bases between the germline ends. This CDR3 has 12 residues. The CDR3 nucleotides are TGTGCCAGCCTTAGAGGGAATCGAGGCTACACCTTC. Protein sequence: CASLRGNRGYTF.

A note on this clone: One end of the junction varies from germline; a read error may be responsible. J is TRBJ2-7 and V is TRBV19; D remains unclear. The length of the CDR3 is 12 residues. Germline V gene data show CDR1 as LNHDA and CDR2 as SQIVND (reference sequence). Written as DNA, the CDR3 is TGTGCTAGTAGTGACGACATCTACGAGCAGTACTTC. Translating gives CASSDDIYEQYF.

This clone was counted at least ten times. The CDR3 spells CASNRGRGETQYF. The CDR3, as DNA: TGTGCCAGTAACAGGGGACGAGGGGAGACCCAGTACTTC. The rearrangement links TRBV6-1 to TRBJ2-5; the match to TRBD1 covers 7 bases. This CDR3 region has 13 residues. Germline V gene data show CDR1 as MNHNS and CDR2 as SASEGT. Losses at the gene ends were 9 bases for V and 5 bases for J; bases not matched to a gene: 9.

This clone was recorded many times. The chain has TRBV20-1 and TRBJ1-1; no reliable D call. Per germline, CDR1 DFQATT and CDR2 SNEGSKA (reference sequence). CDR3 length: 13 residues. The V gene lost 0 bases and the J gene lost 6 bases, with 11 bases spanning the gap. The CDR3 DNA reads TGCAGTGCTAGAGATGCCGTCGGTCCTGAAGCTTTCTTT. It codes for CSARDAVGPEAFF.

This clone appeared a few times. The CDR3 loop reads CASGNGARSYF. CDR3 bases: TGTGCCAGCGGGAATGGGGCTAGATCTTACTTC. The chain carries TRBV6-2 or TRBV6-3 and TRBJ2-5; the D gene is possibly TRBD1 (5 bases). Trimming took 8 bases from V and 14 from J, leaving 18 bases between them. The CDR3 extends over 11 amino acids. Germline V gene data show CDR1 as MNHEY and CDR2 as SVGEGT.

This clone was recorded at least ten times. This chain connects TRBV19 to TRBJ2-4; D is undetermined. The V end lost 5 bases, the J end lost 4 bases, and 15 bases lay between the germline ends. Germline V gene data show CDR1 as LNHDA and CDR2 as SQIVND (reference sequence). The length of the CDR3 is 15 residues. The CDR3 region has the DNA TGTGCCAGTAGTTCCCGTACCCCTAGGAAAAACATTCAGTACTTC. This encodes CASSSRTPRKNIQYF.

This clone was found many times. The V and J genes are TRBV7-2 and TRBJ1-6; D is possibly TRBD1 (5 bases). The CDR3 contains 14 residues. Germline loops: CDR1 SGHTA, CDR2 FQGNSA. V gave up 5 bases and J gave up 10 bases, with 15 bases separating them. CDR3 protein: CASSPGGESSPLHF. The CDR3 bases are TGTGCCAGCAGCCCTGGAGGGGAGTCATCACCCCTCCACTTT.

The chain combines TRBV6-1 with TRBJ1-2, with 7 bases lining up with TRBD1. CDR3 length: 13 residues. Germline V gene data show CDR1 as MNHNS and CDR2 as SASEGT. The V and J ends lost 6 bases and 3 bases, in that order; junction bases with no gene match: 4. CDR3 nucleotides: TGTGCCAGCAGCCTCGGGACAGACTATGGCTACACCTTC. It specifies CASSLGTDYGYTF.